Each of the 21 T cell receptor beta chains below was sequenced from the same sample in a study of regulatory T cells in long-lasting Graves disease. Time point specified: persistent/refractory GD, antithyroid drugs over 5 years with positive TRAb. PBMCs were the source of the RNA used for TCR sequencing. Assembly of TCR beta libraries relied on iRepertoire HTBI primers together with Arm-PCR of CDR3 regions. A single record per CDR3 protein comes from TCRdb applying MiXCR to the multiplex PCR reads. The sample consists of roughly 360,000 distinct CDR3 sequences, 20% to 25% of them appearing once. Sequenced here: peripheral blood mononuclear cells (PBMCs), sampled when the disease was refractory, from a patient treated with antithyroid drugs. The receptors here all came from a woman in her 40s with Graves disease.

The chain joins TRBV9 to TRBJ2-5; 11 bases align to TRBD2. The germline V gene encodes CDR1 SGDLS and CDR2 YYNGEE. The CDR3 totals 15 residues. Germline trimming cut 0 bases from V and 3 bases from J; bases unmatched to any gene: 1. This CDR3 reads CASSVDSGREETQYF. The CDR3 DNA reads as TGTGCCAGCAGCGTAGATAGCGGGAGGGAAGAGACCCAGTACTTC.

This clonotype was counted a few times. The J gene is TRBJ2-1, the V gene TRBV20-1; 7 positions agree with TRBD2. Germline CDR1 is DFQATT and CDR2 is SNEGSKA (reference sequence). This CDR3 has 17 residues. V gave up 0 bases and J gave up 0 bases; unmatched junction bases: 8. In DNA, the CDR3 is TGCAGTGCTAGAGACCCCCTCAGCGGGAACTCCTACAATGAGCAGTTCTTC. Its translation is CSARDPLSGNSYNEQFF.

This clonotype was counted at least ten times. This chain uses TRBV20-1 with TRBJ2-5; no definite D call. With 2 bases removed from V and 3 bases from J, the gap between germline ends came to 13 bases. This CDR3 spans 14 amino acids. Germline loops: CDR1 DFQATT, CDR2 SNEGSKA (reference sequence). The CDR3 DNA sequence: TGCAGTGCTAGAAATAGGTCGCGTGAAGAGACCCAGTACTTC. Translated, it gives CSARNRSREETQYF.

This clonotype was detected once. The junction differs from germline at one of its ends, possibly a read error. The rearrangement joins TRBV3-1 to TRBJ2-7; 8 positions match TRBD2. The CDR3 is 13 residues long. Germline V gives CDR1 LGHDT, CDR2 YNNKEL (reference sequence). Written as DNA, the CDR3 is TGTGTCAGCAGCGACGGCGGGAGGTACGAGCAGTACTTC. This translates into CVSSDGGRYEQYF.

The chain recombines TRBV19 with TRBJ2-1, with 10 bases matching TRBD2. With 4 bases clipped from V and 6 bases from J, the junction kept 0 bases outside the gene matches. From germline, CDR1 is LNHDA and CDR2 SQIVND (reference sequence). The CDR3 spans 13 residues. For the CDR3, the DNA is TGTGCCAGTAGTAGACTAGCGGGCAATGAGCAGTTCTTC. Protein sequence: CASSRLAGNEQFF.

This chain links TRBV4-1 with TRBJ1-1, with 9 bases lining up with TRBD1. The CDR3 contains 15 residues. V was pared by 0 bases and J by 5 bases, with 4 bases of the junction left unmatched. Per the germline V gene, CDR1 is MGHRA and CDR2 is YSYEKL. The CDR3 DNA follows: TGCGCCAGCAGCCAAGAAGGGACAGGGATTACTGAAGCTTTCTTT. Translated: CASSQEGTGITEAFF.

The CDR3 sequence is CATSRENLRPGAFF. The DNA for the CDR3 is TGTGCCACCAGCAGAGAAAATCTACGTCCGGGGGCTTTCTTT. J is TRBJ1-1 and V is TRBV15, with no clear D. Trimming cost V 0 bases and J 11 bases, with 16 bases left between them. The CDR3 loop spans 14 amino acids. CDR1 LNHNV and CDR2 YYDKDF come from the germline V gene (reference sequence).

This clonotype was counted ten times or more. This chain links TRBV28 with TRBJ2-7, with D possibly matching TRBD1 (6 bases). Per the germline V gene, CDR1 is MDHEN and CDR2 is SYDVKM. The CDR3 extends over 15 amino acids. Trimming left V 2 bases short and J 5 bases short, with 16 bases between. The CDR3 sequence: CASSLASGDVNEQYF. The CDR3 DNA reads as TGTGCCAGCAGTTTAGCTTCAGGGGATGTCAACGAGCAGTACTTC.

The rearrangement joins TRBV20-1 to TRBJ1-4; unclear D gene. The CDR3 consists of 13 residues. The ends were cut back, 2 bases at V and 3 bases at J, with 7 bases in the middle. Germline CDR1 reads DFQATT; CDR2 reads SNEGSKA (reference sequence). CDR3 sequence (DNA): TGCAGTGCTAGAATGGTTCCTAATGAAAAACTGTTTTTT. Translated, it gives CSARMVPNEKLFF.

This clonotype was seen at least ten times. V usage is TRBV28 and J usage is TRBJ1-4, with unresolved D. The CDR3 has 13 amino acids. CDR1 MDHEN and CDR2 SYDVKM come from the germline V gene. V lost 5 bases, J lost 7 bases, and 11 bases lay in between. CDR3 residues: CASSPIFSEKLFF. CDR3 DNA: TGTGCCAGCAGTCCCATCTTTAGTGAAAAACTGTTTTTT.

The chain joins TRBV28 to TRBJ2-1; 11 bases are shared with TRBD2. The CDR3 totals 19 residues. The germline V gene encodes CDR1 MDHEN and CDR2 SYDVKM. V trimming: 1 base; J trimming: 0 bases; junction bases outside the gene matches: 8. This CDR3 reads CASSLFSLAGGFSYNEQFF. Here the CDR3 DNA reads TGTGCCAGCAGTTTATTCAGCCTAGCGGGAGGTTTCTCCTACAATGAGCAGTTCTTC.

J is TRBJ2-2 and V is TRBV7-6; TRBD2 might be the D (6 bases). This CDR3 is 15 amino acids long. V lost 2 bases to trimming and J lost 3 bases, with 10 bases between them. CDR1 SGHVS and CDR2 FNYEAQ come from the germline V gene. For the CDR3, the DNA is TGTGCCAGCAGCTTAATCGGGAGCGACACCGGGGAGCTGTTTTTT. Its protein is CASSLIGSDTGELFF.

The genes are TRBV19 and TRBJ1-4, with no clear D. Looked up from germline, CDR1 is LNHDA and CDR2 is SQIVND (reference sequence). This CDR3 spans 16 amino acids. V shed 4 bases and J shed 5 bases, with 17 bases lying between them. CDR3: CASSTYPDRGNEKLFF. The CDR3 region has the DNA TGTGCCAGTAGTACTTACCCGGACCGCGGGAATGAAAAACTGTTTTTT. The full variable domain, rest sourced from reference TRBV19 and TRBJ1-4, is DGGITQSPKYLFRKEGQNVTLSCEQNLNHDAMYWYRQDPGQGLRLIYYSQIVNDFQKGDIAEGYSVSREKKESFPLTVTSAQKNPTAFYLCASSTYPDRGNEKLFFGSGTQLSVL.

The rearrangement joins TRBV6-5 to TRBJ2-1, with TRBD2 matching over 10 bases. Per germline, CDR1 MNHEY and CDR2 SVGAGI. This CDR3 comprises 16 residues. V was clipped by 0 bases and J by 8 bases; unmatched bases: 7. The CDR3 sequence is CASSYSLAGNPDEQFF. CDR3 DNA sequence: TGTGCCAGCAGTTACTCACTAGCGGGGAATCCCGATGAGCAGTTCTTC.

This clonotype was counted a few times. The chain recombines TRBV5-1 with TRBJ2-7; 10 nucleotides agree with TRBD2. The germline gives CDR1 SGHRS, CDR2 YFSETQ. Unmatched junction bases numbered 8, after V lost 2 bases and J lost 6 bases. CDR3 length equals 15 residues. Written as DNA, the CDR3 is TGCGCCAGCAGCTTTACAGCGGGAGGGCCTAGCGAGCAGTACTTC. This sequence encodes CASSFTAGGPSEQYF.

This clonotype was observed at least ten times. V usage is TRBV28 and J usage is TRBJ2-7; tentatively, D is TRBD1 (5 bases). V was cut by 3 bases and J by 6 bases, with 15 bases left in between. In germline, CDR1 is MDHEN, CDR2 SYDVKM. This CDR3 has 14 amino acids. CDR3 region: CASSFSPGLGEQYF. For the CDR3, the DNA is TGTGCCAGCAGTTTCTCCCCAGGGTTGGGCGAGCAGTACTTC.

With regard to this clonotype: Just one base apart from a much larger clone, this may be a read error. DNA of the CDR3: TGTGCCAGCTCGGAAACAGGGGACCCCGATCAGCCCCAGCATTTT. This translates into CASSETGDPDQPQHF. The chain is built from TRBV18 and TRBJ1-5, with TRBD1 matching 7 bases. Germline CDR1 KGHSH, CDR2 LQKENI. V lost 6 bases to trimming and J lost 5 bases; unmatched junction nucleotides: 10. The CDR3 has 15 residues.

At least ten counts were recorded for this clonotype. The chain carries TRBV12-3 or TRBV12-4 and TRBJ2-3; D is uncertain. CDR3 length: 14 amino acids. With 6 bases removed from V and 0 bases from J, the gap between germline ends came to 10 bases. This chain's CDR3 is CASSHGRSTDTQYF. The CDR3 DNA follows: TGTGCCAGCAGCCATGGACGGAGCACAGATACGCAGTATTTT.

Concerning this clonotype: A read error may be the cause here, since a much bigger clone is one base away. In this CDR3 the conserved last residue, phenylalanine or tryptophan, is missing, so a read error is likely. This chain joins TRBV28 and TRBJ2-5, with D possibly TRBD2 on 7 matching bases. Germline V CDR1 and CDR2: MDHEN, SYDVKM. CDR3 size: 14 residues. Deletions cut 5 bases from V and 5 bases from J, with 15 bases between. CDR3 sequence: CASSLGGGWETQYS. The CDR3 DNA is TGTGCCAGCAGTCTGGGGGGGGGCTGGGAGACCCAGTACTCC.

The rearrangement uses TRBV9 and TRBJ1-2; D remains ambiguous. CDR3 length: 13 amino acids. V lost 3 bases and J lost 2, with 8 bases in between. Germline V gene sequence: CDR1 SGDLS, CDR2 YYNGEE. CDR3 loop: CASSADGNYGYTF. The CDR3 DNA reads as TGTGCCAGCAGCGCCGACGGGAACTATGGCTACACCTTC.

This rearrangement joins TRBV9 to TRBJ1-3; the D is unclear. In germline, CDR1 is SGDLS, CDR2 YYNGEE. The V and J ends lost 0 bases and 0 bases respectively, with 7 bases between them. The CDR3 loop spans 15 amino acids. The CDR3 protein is CASSVEAYSGNTIYF. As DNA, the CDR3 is TGTGCCAGCAGCGTAGAAGCGTACTCTGGAAACACCATATATTTT.